A few counts support the clone carrying this T cell receptor (beta chain). These data originate in a study of memory CD4+ T cells and cytomegalovirus serostatus. The CDR3 totals 15 residues. Trimming cost V 5 bases and J 2 bases, with 15 bases left between them. The germline V gene has CDR1 SGHVS and CDR2 FQNEAQ. Single viable CD3+CD4+CD8-CD45RO+ cells were sorted as the memory CD4+ T cells. Repertoires were generated with immunoSEQ multiplex PCR, while TCRdb's copy carries only in-frame clones and drops some. This sample has some 95,000 clones, with about 80% found just once. This chain joins TRBV7-8 and TRBJ2-5; D may be TRBD1 or TRBD2 (6 bases each). The receptor was derived from an adult in good health and CMV-seropositive. Sample: memory CD4+ T cells from blood. CDR3 sequence (DNA): TGTGCCAGCAGCGAATTACCGGGGGCTCAAGAGACCCAGTACTTC. It is translated as CASSELPGAQETQYF. Complete variable domain (other parts from reference TRBV7-8 and TRBJ2-5): GAGVSQSPRYKVAKRGQDVALRCDPISGHVSLFWYQQALGQGPEFLTYFQNEAQLDKSGLPSDRFFAERPEGSVSTLKIQRTQQEDSAVYLCASSELPGAQETQYFGPGTRLLVL.